This TCR beta chain is from a study of blood T cell repertoires in COVID-19. About the research overall: T cells, B-cell-depleted T cells, or PBMCs provided the cDNA or gDNA that served as material.

Enrolled during active infection, Seattle patients were then followed longitudinally. Original data processing: From reference gene primer amplification, estimates of nucleated cell counts were derived. Method: immunoSEQ multiplex PCR; TCRdb's copy keeps in-frame clones and lacks some. From that table come the V and J calls and clone size; the DNA was used to work out D and trimming. This table has about 150,000 clones, about 85% appearing once. CDR1 and CDR2 (germline): LGHNT, FRNRAP. The CDR3 extends over 19 amino acids. V lost 1 base, J lost 0 bases, and 13 bases stayed unmatched. Sequencing was performed on peripheral blood. The chain is built from TRBV12-5 and TRBJ1-1; 8 bases line up with TRBD1. This receptor was taken from a man between 60 and 70 years old with COVID-19, enrolled during active disease. The CDR3, as DNA: TGTGCTAGTGGTTTGGCCTCAAAAGAACGGACAGGGTTGAACACTGAAGCTTTCTTT. As protein: CASGLASKERTGLNTEAFF.